The 18 T cell receptor beta chains below come from one sample, sequenced in a study of vaccination effects on CD4 cells after COVID-19. Assay used: immunoSEQ multiplex PCR; TCRdb lists only in-frame clones, some missing. The repertoire holds approximately 22,000 clones, with approximately 70% as singletons. Before any sequencing was done, the ViraFEST assay used viral peptide pools to expand antigen-specific CD4+ T cells. The culture ran for roughly ten days before CD4+ T cells were isolated. Their specific antigens are unknown. The source material was CD4+ T cells from PBMCs cultured with HCoV-229E spike peptides, sampled before COVID-19 vaccination. Receptors originate from a human donor who received a COVID-19 vaccine.

The rearrangement uses TRBV13 and TRBJ1-6, with D unclear. Germline V lookup: CDR1 PRHDT, CDR2 FYEKMQ (reference sequence). The CDR3 is 16 amino acids. The V end was cut by 0 bases, the J end by 5 bases, with 11 bases between. The CDR3 sequence: CASSLGGWVNNSPLHF. The CDR3 region has the DNA TGTGCCAGCAGCTTAGGGGGTTGGGTAAATAATTCACCCCTCCACTTT.

The chain is built from TRBV19 and TRBJ2-5, with D possibly being TRBD2 (6 bases). Deletions cut 2 bases from V and 4 bases from J, with 14 bases between. CDR1 LNHDA and CDR2 SQIVND come from the germline V gene (reference sequence). The CDR3 runs 15 residues. The chain's CDR3 is CASSISAGTVETQYF. In DNA, the CDR3 is TGTGCCAGTAGTATATCCGCCGGGACTGTAGAGACCCAGTACTTC.

This clone has just a few counts. The rearrangement joins TRBV6-6 to TRBJ1-2, with a weak D call TRBD1 (6 bases). The ends were cut back, 5 bases at V and 8 bases at J, with 15 bases in the middle. The CDR3 totals 13 residues. Germline V gene data show CDR1 as MNHNY and CDR2 as SVGAGI (reference sequence). CDR3 amino acids: CASSDTGSRGYTF. CDR3 DNA sequence: TGTGCCAGCAGTGACACAGGGAGTCGCGGCTACACCTTC.

The chain joins TRBV6-5 to TRBJ1-3; weak D call: TRBD1 (5 bases). Germline V gives CDR1 MNHEY, CDR2 SVGAGI. Trimming cost V 5 bases and J 0 bases, with 11 bases left between them. The CDR3 sequence is 15 residues long. The CDR3 region has the DNA TGTGCCAGCAGTCGACAGAAAAGCTCTGGAAACACCATATATTTT. It is translated as CASSRQKSSGNTIYF.

This rearrangement joins TRBV11-1 to TRBJ2-3; 7 bases are shared with TRBD2. This CDR3 spans 15 amino acids. V was pared by 5 bases and J by 2 bases, with 7 bases of the junction left unmatched. Germline CDR1 and CDR2: SGHAT and FQDESV (reference sequence). The CDR3 nucleotides are TGTGCCAGCAGCCCGGGGGACTACTTCACAGATACGCAGTATTTT. It translates to CASSPGDYFTDTQYF.

The J gene is TRBJ2-2, the V gene TRBV4-1; 9 nucleotides line up with TRBD1. Per germline, CDR1 MGHRA and CDR2 YSYEKL. The CDR3 totals 16 residues. V shed 3 bases and J 1 base; nucleotides not matched to a gene: 3. CDR3: CASSQMDRGNTGELFF. CDR3 nucleotides: TGCGCCAGCAGCCAGATGGACAGGGGGAACACCGGGGAGCTGTTTTTT.

Here the CDR3 DNA reads TGTGCCAGCAGCGACAGTAACACCGGGGAGCTGTTTTTT. Translation: CASSDSNTGELFF. This chain connects TRBV11-2 to TRBJ2-2, with a possible D match to TRBD1 (5 bases). This CDR3 region has 13 residues. The V gene's germline CDR1 is SGHAT and CDR2 FQNNGV. V was shortened by 5 bases and J by 2 bases, with 6 bases between the two germline ends.

This chain connects TRBV19 to TRBJ1-4; perhaps TRBD1 as D (6 bases). This CDR3 comprises 15 residues. Germline assignment: CDR1 LNHDA and CDR2 SQIVND (reference sequence). The germline V and J ends were trimmed by 6 bases and 6 bases, with 17 bases remaining between them. The CDR3 nucleotides are TGTGCCAGTAGGGCGGGGGGGCATTGGGATGAAAAACTGTTTTTT. Translated, it gives CASRAGGHWDEKLFF.

Here the CDR3 DNA reads TGTGCCAGTAGTATTCGGACAGGGGGGTACAATGAGCAGTTCTTC. Translation: CASSIRTGGYNEQFF. This chain connects TRBV19 to TRBJ2-1, with 10 bases lining up with TRBD1. Looked up from germline, CDR1 is LNHDA and CDR2 is SQIVND (reference sequence). V dropped 3 bases and J dropped 4; count of bases not matched to a gene: 3. CDR3 size: 15 residues.

The chain carries TRBV5-5 and TRBJ2-5, with a possible D match to TRBD2 (5 bases). The CDR3 runs 16 residues. Trimming stripped 0 bases from V and 0 bases from J, with 12 bases between. CDR1 is SGHKS and CDR2 is YYEKEE in the germline V gene (reference sequence). For the CDR3, the DNA is TGTGCCAGCAGCTTGGCTTCCTCGGGGTACCAAGAGACCCAGTACTTC. Translation: CASSLASSGYQETQYF.

Within the sample, this clone is large. The J gene is TRBJ1-3, the V gene TRBV4-1, with 7 nucleotides matching TRBD1. Germline V CDR1 and CDR2: MGHRA, YSYEKL. Trimming cost V 6 bases and J 5 bases; bases outside gene matches: 10. CDR3 size: 15 residues. The CDR3 sequence is CASRPDRDPRNTIYF. The DNA for the CDR3 is TGCGCCAGCAGACCCGACAGGGACCCACGAAACACCATATATTTT.

V usage is TRBV7-8 and J usage is TRBJ1-6; D not certain. The CDR3 runs 13 residues. CDR1 SGHVS and CDR2 FQNEAQ come from the germline V gene. Trimming left V 5 bases short and J 9 bases short, with 11 bases between. CDR3 sequence: CASSPLSVSPLHF. In DNA, the CDR3 is TGTGCCAGCAGCCCCCTCTCAGTTTCACCCCTCCACTTT.

The V call is TRBV6-5, the J call TRBJ1-2, with D unresolved. This CDR3 is 13 amino acids long. Germline CDR1 reads MNHEY; CDR2 reads SVGAGI. Between the trimmed V and J ends, which lost 8 bases and 0 bases, there was a span of 10 bases. The DNA of the CDR3 is TGTGCCAGCGTAAGGGAGTCTAACTATGGCTACACCTTC. Translation gives CASVRESNYGYTF.

In DNA form, the CDR3 reads TGTGCCAGCAGTGAACTAGCGGAGACCGGGGAGCTGTTTTTT. Encoded protein: CASSELAETGELFF. The V call is TRBV6-1, the J call TRBJ2-2; TRBD2 matches at 7 bases. The V gene end was trimmed by 2 bases and the J gene end by 5 bases; junction bases not matched to a gene: 2. CDR3 length: 14 amino acids. The germline gives CDR1 MNHNS, CDR2 SASEGT.

V is TRBV6-5 and J is TRBJ2-5; no firm D call. Per germline, CDR1 MNHEY and CDR2 SVGAGI. This CDR3 region has 14 residues. Trimming pared 6 bases from V and 2 bases from J, leaving 13 bases between. The CDR3 protein is CASRIWTDQETQYF. CDR3 sequence (DNA): TGTGCCAGCAGAATCTGGACGGATCAAGAGACCCAGTACTTC.

This clone was detected only a few times. This chain connects TRBV6-1 to TRBJ1-2; 7 bases agree with TRBD1. This CDR3 has 14 residues. After removal of 0 bases from V and 7 bases from J, the junction contained 5 bases not matched to a gene. Germline CDR1 MNHNS, CDR2 SASEGT. The CDR3: CASSEAGGTVGYTF. CDR3 DNA: TGTGCCAGCAGTGAAGCGGGTGGGACAGTTGGCTACACCTTC.

The gene calls are TRBV6-6 and TRBJ2-1, with 7 bases that match TRBD1. The length of the CDR3 is 14 residues. V shed 2 bases, J shed 5 bases, and the junction held 3 bases outside the gene matches. CDR1 and CDR2 (germline): MNHNY, SVGAGI (reference sequence). In DNA form, the CDR3 reads TGTGCCAGCAGTTACGGGACAGCTAACAATGAGCAGTTCTTC. Encoded protein: CASSYGTANNEQFF.

V is TRBV30 and J is TRBJ1-5, with D unresolved. Looked up from germline, CDR1 is GTSNPN and CDR2 is SVGIG (reference sequence). V was clipped by 0 bases and J by 0 bases, with 6 bases between them. This CDR3 region has 14 residues. The CDR3 protein is CAWSVGNSNQPQHF. CDR3 bases: TGTGCCTGGAGTGTAGGAAATAGCAATCAGCCCCAGCATTTT. The whole variable domain, remainder taken from reference TRBV30 and TRBJ1-5, is SQTIHQWPATLVQPVGSPLSLECTVEGTSNPNLYWYRQAAGRGLQLLFYSVGIGQISSEVPQNLSASRPQDRQFILSSKKLLLSDSGFYLCAWSVGNSNQPQHFGDGTRLSIL.